These T cell receptor beta chains were read from a single sample in a study of control samples from healthy donors and cancer patients. TCRdb's copy holds only in-frame clones and misses some; the assay was immunoSEQ multiplex PCR. Found here are about 130,000 clones, approximately 90% of them singletons; the top ten hold approximately 8.6%. Sequenced material: blood. The receptors were sampled from a man younger than 35 in good health. The CDR3 runs from the conserved cysteine through the conserved F or W. A D gene is named only where the DNA matches it firmly. The listing skips clone size in some rows; elsewhere it reads once, few, many or a size class.

.,TRBJ1-5,.,TRBV9,TGTGCCAGCAGCGCAGGGGATAGCAATCAGCCCCAGCATTTT,CASSAGDSNQPQHF
.,TRBJ1-1,.,TRBV3-1/TRBV3-2,TGTGCCAGCAGCCAAGTCAGCCCCCTAGTCTTT,CASSQVSPLVF
.,TRBJ1-2,.,TRBV6-5,TGTGCCAGCAGTTACCTCGGGGCCTATGGCTACACCTTC,CASSYLGAYGYTF
TRBD1,TRBJ1-1,few,TRBV7-2,TGTGCCAGCAGCCTAGGGGGGCAGGGGGCAATGGGTGAAGCTTTCTTT,CASSLGGQGAMGEAFF
.,TRBJ2-3,.,TRBV3-1/TRBV3-2,TGTGCCAGCAGCCAAGTCAGAGATACGCAGTATTTT,CASSQVRDTQYF
.,TRBJ2-1,.,TRBV6-5,TGTGCCAGCTGCCGGGGGCCCCTGGGTGAGCAGTTCTTC,CASCRGPLGEQFF
.,TRBJ1-2,.,TRBV9,TGTGCCAGCAGCGTGTCTAACAGGGCCAACTATGGCTACACCTTC,CASSVSNRANYGYTF
TRBD1,TRBJ1-2,.,TRBV27,TGTGCCAGCAGTTTAAGTCCTGGGACAGGGGGGAGCTATGGCTACACCTTC,CASSLSPGTGGSYGYTF
TRBD1,TRBJ1-1,medium-sized,TRBV10-1,TGCGCCAGCAGTGAGTCTACAGGGGGGGATGAAGCTTTCTTT,CASSESTGGDEAFF
.,TRBJ1-1,.,TRBV12-3/TRBV12-4,TGTGCCAGCAGTTTAGGGGGACCTGAAGCTTTCTTT,CASSLGGPEAFF
TRBD1,TRBJ1-4,.,TRBV6-2/TRBV6-3,TGTGCCAGCAGTCATTTTACCCGGACAGGGACGGGACGCCTGGGGGAAAAACTGTTTTTT,CASSHFTRTGTGRLGEKLFF
.,TRBJ1-2,.,TRBV9,TGTGCCAGCAGCGTAGGGGACTATGGCTACACCTTC,CASSVGDYGYTF
TRBD2,TRBJ2-1,.,TRBV10-1,TGCGCCAGCAGTTTCAGCGGGGGGGACAATGAGCAGTTCTTC,CASSFSGGDNEQFF
TRBD1,TRBJ1-3,.,TRBV6-5,TGTGCCAGCAGGCCGCCAGGGGGAGCTGGAAACACCATATATTTT,CASRPPGGAGNTIYF
.,TRBJ1-1,.,TRBV6-5,TGTGCCAGCAGTCGAGGGAGGGGGAACACTGAAGCTTTCTTT,CASSRGRGNTEAFF
TRBD2,TRBJ2-7,.,TRBV18,TGTGCCAGCTCACCGCGGGGGGACCTTTCGTACGAGCAGTACTTC,CASSPRGDLSYEQYF
.,TRBJ2-7,.,TRBV10-2,TGCGCCAGCAGTGATCTGCAAATGTACGAGCAGTACTTC,CASSDLQMYEQYF
.,TRBJ2-6,.,TRBV5-1,TGCGCCAGCAGCTTGTGGGCTGGGGCCAACGTCCTGACTTTC,CASSLWAGANVLTF
TRBD1,TRBJ1-6,.,TRBV18,TGTGCCAGCTCACCACGGGGACAGGGGGCGAATTCACCCCTCCACTTT,CASSPRGQGANSPLHF
.,TRBJ2-1,.,TRBV6-5,TGTGCCAGCAGTCACGGGGGTGAGCAGTTCTTC,CASSHGGEQFF
.,TRBJ1-5,.,TRBV2,TGTGCCAGCAGTGTAAATCAGCCCCAGCATTTT,CASSVNQPQHF
.,TRBJ1-3,.,TRBV27,TGTGCCAGCAGTGCGACCCCAGGGGTTGGAAACACCATATATTTT,CASSATPGVGNTIYF
.,TRBJ1-2,few,TRBV7-3,TGTGCCAGCAGCTATGGGGGAACTGAAGGCTACACCTTC,CASSYGGTEGYTF
.,TRBJ1-3,.,TRBV9,TGTGCCAGCAGGGGCGATGGAAACACCATATATTTT,CASRGDGNTIYF